Following are 15 T cell receptor beta chains from one sample sequenced in a study of T cells in Graves' hyperthyroidism and ophthalmopathy. Amplified regions were TCR beta CDR3 sequences from RNA transcripts. The primer set for the first-round RT-PCR of the TCR CDR3 was HTBI. From the multiplex PCR reads, TCRdb called clonotypes with MiXCR, one entry per CDR3 protein. The sample records 350,000 to 500,000 distinct CDR3 sequences, roughly 15% being singletons. The sample taken for sequencing was blood. Receptors were obtained from a young woman with Graves' hyperthyroidism.

This clonotype was detected ten times or more. The chain uses TRBV6-1 and TRBJ1-1; 9 bases match TRBD1. V lost 7 bases to trimming and J lost 4 bases; unmatched junction nucleotides: 7. This CDR3 contains 14 residues. Germline-derived CDR1 and CDR2 are MNHNS and SASEGT. In DNA form, the CDR3 reads TGTGCCAGCATCCGAGGACAGGGGACCACTGAAGCTTTCTTT. As protein: CASIRGQGTTEAFF.

This clonotype was detected ten times or more. The gene calls are TRBV11-2 and TRBJ2-2; D is undetermined. The germline V gene encodes CDR1 SGHAT and CDR2 FQNNGV. This CDR3 region has 14 residues. V was shortened by 5 bases and J by 4 bases, with 11 bases between the two germline ends. The CDR3 loop is CASSPQRATGELFF. DNA of the CDR3: TGTGCCAGCAGCCCCCAACGAGCCACCGGGGAGCTGTTTTTT.

The chain combines TRBV5-1 with TRBJ2-2; possibly TRBD1 for D (6 bases). Per the germline V gene, CDR1 is SGHRS and CDR2 is YFSETQ. Trimming pared 4 bases from V and 6 bases from J, leaving 16 bases between. The CDR3 is 15 residues long. DNA for the CDR3: TGCGCCAGCAGCCCGGCGAGACAGGTCTCCGGGGAGCTGTTTTTT. Encoded protein: CASSPARQVSGELFF.

This clonotype was observed at least ten times. The chain links TRBV30 to TRBJ2-3; D tentatively reads TRBD1 or TRBD2 (5 bases each). The CDR3 extends over 15 amino acids. CDR1 GTSNPN and CDR2 SVGIG come from the germline V gene (reference sequence). Trimming removed 4 bases at V and 1 base at J, with 15 bases between. The CDR3 loop reads CAWTRGVPRTDTQYF. In DNA form, the CDR3 reads TGTGCCTGGACGAGGGGCGTCCCCCGCACAGATACGCAGTATTTT.

The V call is TRBV20-1, the J call TRBJ2-2; D gene uncertain. Trimming removed 1 base from V and 2 bases from J, with 8 bases in between. Germline V gene sequence: CDR1 DFQATT, CDR2 SNEGSKA (reference sequence). The CDR3 runs 14 residues. CDR3 region: CSARVGLNTGELFF. In DNA, the CDR3 is TGCAGTGCTAGAGTAGGCCTTAACACCGGGGAGCTGTTTTTT.

This chain connects TRBV20-1 to TRBJ2-2; D gene unclear. This CDR3 region has 12 residues. From germline, CDR1 is DFQATT and CDR2 SNEGSKA (reference sequence). The germline V and J ends were trimmed by 3 bases and 1 base, with 3 bases remaining between them. The CDR3 DNA reads as TGCAGTGCTAGGAAGAACACCGGGGAGCTGTTTTTT. This codes for CSARKNTGELFF.

Remarks on this clonotype: It may be a read error: a sequence one base away is much more abundant. The chain employs TRBV28 and TRBJ1-2; D not resolved. V gave up 5 bases and J gave up 0 bases, with 16 bases separating them. CDR1 and CDR2 (germline): MDHEN, SYDVKM. The CDR3 length is 16 residues. The CDR3 spells CASSLLEAPTNYGYTF. The CDR3 DNA reads TGTGCCAGCAGTCTCCTTGAGGCACCTACTAACTATGGCTACACCTTC.

A note on this clonotype: A much larger clone sits a single nucleotide away, making a read error possible. The rearrangement links TRBV7-9 to TRBJ2-7, with D possibly being TRBD1 (6 bases). The end of the DNA is better explained by TRBJ2-1, so the J call may be wrong. The germline V gene encodes CDR1 SEHNR and CDR2 FQNEAQ (reference sequence). There are 15 residues in the CDR3. This CDR3 is CASSFTGPQSYEQFF. CDR3 DNA sequence: TGTGCCAGCAGCTTCACAGGGCCCCAAAGTTACGAGCAGTTCTTC.

This clonotype came up many times. The chain links TRBV7-2 to TRBJ2-3; 7 bases line up with TRBD1. Germline V CDR1 and CDR2: SGHTA, FQGNSA. V shed 3 bases, J shed 0 bases, and the junction held 3 bases outside the gene matches. The CDR3 spans 15 residues. The CDR3 sequence: CASSFRGYSTDTQYF. In DNA, the CDR3 is TGTGCCAGCAGCTTCAGGGGGTATAGCACAGATACGCAGTATTTT.

This clonotype was detected ten times or more. The chain combines TRBV7-9 with TRBJ2-3, with 14 bases that match TRBD2. This CDR3 has 16 amino acids. The V gene's germline CDR1 is SEHNR and CDR2 FQNEAQ (reference sequence). J gave up 3 bases and V 5 bases, and 4 bases lay outside the gene matches. CDR3 coding DNA: TGTGCCAGCAGCCGACTAGCGGGAGGGGTTACAGATACGCAGTATTTT. It translates to CASSRLAGGVTDTQYF.

The chain uses TRBV27 and TRBJ1-2; no clear D. Deletions cut 4 bases from V and 4 bases from J, with 16 bases between. Per the germline V gene, CDR1 is MNHEY and CDR2 is SMNVEV (reference sequence). The CDR3 sequence is 15 residues long. CDR3 DNA: TGTGCCAGCAGTTCCCGACTAGCGGGTTCCTATGGCTACACCTTC. Translation gives CASSSRLAGSYGYTF.

The genes are TRBV5-1 and TRBJ2-2, with 7 bases matching TRBD1. Germline lookup yields CDR1 SGHRS and CDR2 YFSETQ. Losses at the gene ends were 0 bases for V and 3 bases for J; bases not matched to a gene: 2. The CDR3 loop spans 15 amino acids. CDR3: CASSLDRGYTGELFF. The CDR3 DNA is TGCGCCAGCAGCTTGGACAGGGGCTACACCGGGGAGCTGTTTTTT.

The gene calls are TRBV9 and TRBJ2-2, with D possibly matching TRBD1 (6 bases). Germline V lookup: CDR1 SGDLS, CDR2 YYNGEE. The V end was cut by 3 bases, the J end by 9 bases, with 18 bases between. The CDR3 loop spans 15 amino acids. The CDR3 DNA reads TGTGCCAGCAGCGGAGAGGCACAGGGTGGCTGGGAGCTGTTTTTT. Protein sequence: CASSGEAQGGWELFF.

This clonotype came up many times. The CDR3 DNA reads TGTGCCAGCAGGTCGAGGGGATTAGAAGAGACCCAGTACTTC. Translating it yields CASRSRGLEETQYF. This chain links TRBV7-9 with TRBJ2-5; D tentatively reads TRBD1 or TRBD2 (5 bases each). The CDR3 is 14 amino acids. V dropped 6 bases and J dropped 3 bases, with 14 bases sitting between them. Germline V gives CDR1 SEHNR, CDR2 FQNEAQ (reference sequence).

This clonotype was detected many times. The rearrangement joins TRBV12-3 or TRBV12-4 to TRBJ1-4; D remains unclear. The CDR3 sequence is 13 residues long. Trimming took off 3 bases at V and 8 bases at J, with 10 bases between the two ends. The CDR3 sequence: CASSFRGEEKLFF. CDR3 sequence (DNA): TGTGCCAGCAGTTTCCGAGGCGAGGAAAAACTGTTTTTT.